Reported below is one TCR beta chain. The sample originates from a study of blood T cell repertoires in COVID-19. At the level of the study: The cDNA or gDNA used as material had been derived from T cells, B-cell-depleted T cells, or PBMCs.

V lost 5 bases, J lost 8 bases, and 15 bases lay in between. Per the germline V gene, CDR1 is SGHTA and CDR2 is FQGNSA. The CDR3 consists of 13 residues. TCRdb's table, derived via immunoSEQ multiplex PCR, lists solely in-frame clones and lacks some. Among 440,000 or so clones listed, around nine tenths were seen once. The V call is TRBV7-2, the J call TRBJ1-2; D uncertain. The clonotype was recovered from a middle-aged woman with COVID-19, enrolled during active disease. Input material: peripheral blood. CDR3 amino acids: CASSQRTVGGYTF. CDR3 coding DNA: TGTGCCAGCAGCCAGCGGACCGTCGGCGGCTACACCTTC.